The entry that follows covers one T cell receptor beta chain sequence. Antigen specificity is unknown. V was cut by 3 bases and J by 0 bases, with 12 bases left in between. Germline lookup yields CDR1 MDHEN and CDR2 SYDVKM. This CDR3 is 15 amino acids long. This sample was taken from a study of post-analysis software for immune sequencing data. Study overall: As for disease course, relapsing-remitting, secondary progressive and progressive-relapsing multiple sclerosis were all included.

Study-wide results and caveats: There was significantly lower normalized Chao1 diversity in multiple sclerosis patients than in controls. Patients used four to six TRBV segments, including TRBV5-6, TRBV5-1 and TRBV20-1, more often than controls.

TCR beta cDNA libraries included unique molecular identifiers. The source material, about 0.95 to 11 million T cells, gave rise to approximately 520,000 cDNA molecules. TCRdb independently ran MiXCR on the PCR reads; one entry per CDR3 protein. Of about 430,000 distinct CDR3 sequences listed, 30% to 45% are singletons. The sample consisted of blood. The rearrangement joins TRBV28 to TRBJ2-7; no clear D. The TCR sequence derives from a girl aged 2-15 years with multiple sclerosis. The chain's CDR3 is CASSFPAGRSYEQYF. The CDR3 nucleotides read TGTGCCAGCAGTTTTCCCGCAGGACGCTCCTACGAGCAGTACTTC.